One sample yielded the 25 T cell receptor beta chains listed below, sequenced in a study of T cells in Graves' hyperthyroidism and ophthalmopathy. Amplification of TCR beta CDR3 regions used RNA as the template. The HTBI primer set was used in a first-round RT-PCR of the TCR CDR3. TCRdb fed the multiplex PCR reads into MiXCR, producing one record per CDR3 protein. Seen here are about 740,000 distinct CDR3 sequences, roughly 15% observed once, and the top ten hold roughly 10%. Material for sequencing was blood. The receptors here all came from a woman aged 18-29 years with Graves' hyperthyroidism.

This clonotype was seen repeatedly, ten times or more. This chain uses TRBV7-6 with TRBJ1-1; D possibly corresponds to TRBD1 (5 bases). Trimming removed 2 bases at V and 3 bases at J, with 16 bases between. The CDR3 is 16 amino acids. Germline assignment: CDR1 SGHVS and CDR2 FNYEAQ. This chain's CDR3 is CASSLRPGEGYTEAFF. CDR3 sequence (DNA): TGTGCCAGCAGCTTACGGCCGGGTGAGGGGTACACTGAAGCTTTCTTT.

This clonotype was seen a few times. The CDR3 coding sequence is TGTGCCAGCAGTCCGGGACAGGGGGCAGAAAACATTCAGTACTTC. It is translated as CASSPGQGAENIQYF. This chain connects TRBV28 to TRBJ2-4, with 12 nucleotides matching TRBD1. Germline assignment: CDR1 MDHEN and CDR2 SYDVKM. The CDR3 has 15 amino acids. The ends lost 5 bases at V and 5 bases at J; junction bases unmatched: 4.

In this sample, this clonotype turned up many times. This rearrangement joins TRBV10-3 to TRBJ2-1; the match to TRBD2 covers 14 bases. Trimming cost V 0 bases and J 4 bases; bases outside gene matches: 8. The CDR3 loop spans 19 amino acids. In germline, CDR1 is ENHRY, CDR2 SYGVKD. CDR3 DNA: TGTGCCATCAGTGAGTCGGGGGGACTAGCGGGAGCGGATTACAATGAGCAGTTCTTC. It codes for CAISESGGLAGADYNEQFF.

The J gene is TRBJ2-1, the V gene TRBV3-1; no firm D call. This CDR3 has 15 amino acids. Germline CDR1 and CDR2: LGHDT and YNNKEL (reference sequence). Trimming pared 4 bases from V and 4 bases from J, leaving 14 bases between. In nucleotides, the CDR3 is TGTGCCAGCAGCCTCTCCCGAATCCCTTACAATGAGCAGTTCTTC. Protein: CASSLSRIPYNEQFF.

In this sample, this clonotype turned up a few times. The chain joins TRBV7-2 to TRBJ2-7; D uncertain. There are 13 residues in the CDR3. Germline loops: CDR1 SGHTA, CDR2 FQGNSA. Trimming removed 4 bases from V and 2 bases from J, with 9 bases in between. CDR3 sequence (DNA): TGTGCCAGCAGCTCCTATGAAACCTACGAGCAGTACTTC. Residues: CASSSYETYEQYF.

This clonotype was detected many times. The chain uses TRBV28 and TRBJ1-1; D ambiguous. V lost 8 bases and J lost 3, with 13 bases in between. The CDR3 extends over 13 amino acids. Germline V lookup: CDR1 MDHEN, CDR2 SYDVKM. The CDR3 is CASFSVQDTEAFF. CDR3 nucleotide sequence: TGTGCCAGCTTTTCAGTCCAGGACACTGAAGCTTTCTTT.

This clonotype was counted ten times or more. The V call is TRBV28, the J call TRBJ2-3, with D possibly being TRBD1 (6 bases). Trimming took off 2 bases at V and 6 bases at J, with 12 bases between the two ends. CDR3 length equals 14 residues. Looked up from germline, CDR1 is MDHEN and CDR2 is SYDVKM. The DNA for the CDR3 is TGTGCCAGCAGTTTACAGGGGTTGGTGGATACGCAGTATTTT. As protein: CASSLQGLVDTQYF.

The CDR3 DNA follows: TGTGCCAGCAAGCCGGGACTAGCGCCGTCAGGGCAGTTCTTC. Translation: CASKPGLAPSGQFF. V gene TRBV6-1 combines with J gene TRBJ2-1; TRBD2 matches 10 bases. Germline CDR1 reads MNHNS; CDR2 reads SASEGT. V lost 7 bases to trimming and J lost 12 bases; unmatched junction nucleotides: 12. The CDR3 contains 14 residues.

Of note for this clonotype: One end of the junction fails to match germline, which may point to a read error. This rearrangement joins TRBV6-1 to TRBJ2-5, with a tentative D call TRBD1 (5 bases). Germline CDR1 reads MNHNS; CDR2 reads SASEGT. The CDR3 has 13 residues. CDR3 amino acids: CASRVTGQGTQYF. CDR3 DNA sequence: TGTGCCAGCAGAGTTACAGGTCAAGGGACCCAGTACTTC.

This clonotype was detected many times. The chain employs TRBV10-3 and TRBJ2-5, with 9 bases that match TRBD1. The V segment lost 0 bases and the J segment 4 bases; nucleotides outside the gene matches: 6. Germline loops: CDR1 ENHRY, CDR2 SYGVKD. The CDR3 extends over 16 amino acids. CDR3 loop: CAISESPPTGGETQYF. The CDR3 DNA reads TGTGCCATCAGTGAGTCGCCACCGACAGGGGGAGAGACCCAGTACTTC.

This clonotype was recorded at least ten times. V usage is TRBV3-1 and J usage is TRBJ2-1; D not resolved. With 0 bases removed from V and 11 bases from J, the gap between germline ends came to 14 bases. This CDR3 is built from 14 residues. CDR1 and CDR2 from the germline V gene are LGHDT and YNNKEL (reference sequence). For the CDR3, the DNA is TGTGCCAGCAGCCAAGATGTAAAGGGTACCAAGCAGTTCTTC. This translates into CASSQDVKGTKQFF.

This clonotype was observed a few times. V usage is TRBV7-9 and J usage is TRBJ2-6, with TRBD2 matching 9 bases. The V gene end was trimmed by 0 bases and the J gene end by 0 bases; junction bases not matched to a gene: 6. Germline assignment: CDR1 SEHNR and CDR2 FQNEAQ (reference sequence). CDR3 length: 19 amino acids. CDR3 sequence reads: CASSLATSGLSSGANVLTF. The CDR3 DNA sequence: TGTGCCAGCAGCTTAGCTACTAGCGGGTTGAGCTCTGGGGCCAACGTCCTGACTTTC.

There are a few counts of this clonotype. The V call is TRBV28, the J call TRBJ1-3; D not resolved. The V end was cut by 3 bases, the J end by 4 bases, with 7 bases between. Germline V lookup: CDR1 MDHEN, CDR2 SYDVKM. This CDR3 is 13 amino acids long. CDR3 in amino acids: CASSFGNGNTIYF. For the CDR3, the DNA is TGTGCCAGCAGTTTTGGGAACGGAAACACCATATATTTT.

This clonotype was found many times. The CDR3 DNA follows: TGTGCCAGCAGCTCATCGGTACTAGCGGGTTCCGGGGAGCTGTTTTTT. It encodes CASSSSVLAGSGELFF. J is TRBJ2-2 and V is TRBV7-6; 9 nucleotides agree with TRBD2. The J segment lost 6 bases and the V segment lost 4 bases, leaving 9 bases of the junction unmatched. There are 16 residues in the CDR3. Germline assignment: CDR1 SGHVS and CDR2 FNYEAQ.

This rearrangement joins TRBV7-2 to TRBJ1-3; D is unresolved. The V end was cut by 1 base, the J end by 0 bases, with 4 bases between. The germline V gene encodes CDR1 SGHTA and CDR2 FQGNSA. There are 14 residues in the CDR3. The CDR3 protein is CASSLDYSGNTIYF. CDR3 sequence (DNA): TGTGCCAGCAGCTTAGACTACTCTGGAAACACCATATATTTT.

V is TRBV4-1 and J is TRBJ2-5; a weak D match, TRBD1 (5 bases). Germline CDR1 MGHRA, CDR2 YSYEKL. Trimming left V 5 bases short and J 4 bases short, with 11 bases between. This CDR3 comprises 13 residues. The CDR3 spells CASSRGRVETQYF. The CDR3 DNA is TGCGCCAGCAGCAGAGGCAGGGTAGAGACCCAGTACTTC.

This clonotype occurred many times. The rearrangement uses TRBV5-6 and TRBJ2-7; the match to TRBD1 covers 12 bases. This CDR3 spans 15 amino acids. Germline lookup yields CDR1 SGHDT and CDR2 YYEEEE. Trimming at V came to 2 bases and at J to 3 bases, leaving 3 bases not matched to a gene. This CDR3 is CASSFRDRGHYEQYF. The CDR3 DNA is TGTGCCAGCAGCTTCAGGGACAGGGGGCACTACGAGCAGTACTTC.

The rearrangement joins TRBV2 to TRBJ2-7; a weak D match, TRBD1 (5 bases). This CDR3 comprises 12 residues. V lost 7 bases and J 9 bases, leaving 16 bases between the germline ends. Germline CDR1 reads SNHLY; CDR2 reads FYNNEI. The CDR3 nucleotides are TGTGCCAGCACTATAATCGACAGCCTGCAGTACTTC. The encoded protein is CASTIIDSLQYF.

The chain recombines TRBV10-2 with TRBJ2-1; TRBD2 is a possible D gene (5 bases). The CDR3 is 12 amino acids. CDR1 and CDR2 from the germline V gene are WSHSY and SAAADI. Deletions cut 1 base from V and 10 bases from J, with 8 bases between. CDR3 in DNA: TGCGCCAGCAGTGAGTGGAGACTAGAGCAGTTCTTC. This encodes CASSEWRLEQFF.

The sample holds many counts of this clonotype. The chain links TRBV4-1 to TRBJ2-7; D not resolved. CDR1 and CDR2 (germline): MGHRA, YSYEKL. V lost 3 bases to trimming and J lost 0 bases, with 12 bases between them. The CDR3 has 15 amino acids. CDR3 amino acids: CASSQSWVSSYEQYF. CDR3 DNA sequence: TGCGCCAGCAGCCAGAGCTGGGTCAGCTCCTACGAGCAGTACTTC.

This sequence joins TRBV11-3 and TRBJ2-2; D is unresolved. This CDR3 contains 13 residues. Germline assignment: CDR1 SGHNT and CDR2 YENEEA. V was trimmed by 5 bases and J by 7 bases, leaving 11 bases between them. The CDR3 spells CASSTHPGGELFF. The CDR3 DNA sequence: TGTGCCAGCAGCACTCACCCGGGCGGGGAGCTGTTTTTT.

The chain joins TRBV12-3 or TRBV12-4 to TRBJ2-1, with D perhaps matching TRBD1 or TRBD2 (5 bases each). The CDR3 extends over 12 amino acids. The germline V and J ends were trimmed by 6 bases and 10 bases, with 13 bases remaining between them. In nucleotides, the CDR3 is TGTGCCAGCAGCCAGGGACCGGCAGAGCAGTTCTTC. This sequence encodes CASSQGPAEQFF.

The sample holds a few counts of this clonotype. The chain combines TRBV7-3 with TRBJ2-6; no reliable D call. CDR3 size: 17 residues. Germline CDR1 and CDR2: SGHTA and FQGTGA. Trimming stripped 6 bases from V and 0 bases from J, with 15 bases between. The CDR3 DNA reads TGTGCCAGCAGTCCCCGGTTCGGAATCTCTGGGGCCAACGTCCTGACTTTC. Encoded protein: CASSPRFGISGANVLTF. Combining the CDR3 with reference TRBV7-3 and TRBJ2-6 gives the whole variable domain GAGVSQTPSNKVTEKGKYVELRCDPISGHTALYWYRQSLGQGPEFLIYFQGTGAADDSGLPNDRFFAVRPEGSVSTLKIQRTERGDSAVYLCASSPRFGISGANVLTFGAGSRLTVL.

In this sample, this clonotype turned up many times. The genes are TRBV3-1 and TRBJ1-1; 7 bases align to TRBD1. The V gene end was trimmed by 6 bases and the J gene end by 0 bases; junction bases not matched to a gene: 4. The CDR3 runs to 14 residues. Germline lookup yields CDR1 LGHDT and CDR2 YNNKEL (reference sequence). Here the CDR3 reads CASRNRGVNTEAFF. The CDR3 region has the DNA TGTGCCAGCAGGAACAGGGGAGTGAACACTGAAGCTTTCTTT.

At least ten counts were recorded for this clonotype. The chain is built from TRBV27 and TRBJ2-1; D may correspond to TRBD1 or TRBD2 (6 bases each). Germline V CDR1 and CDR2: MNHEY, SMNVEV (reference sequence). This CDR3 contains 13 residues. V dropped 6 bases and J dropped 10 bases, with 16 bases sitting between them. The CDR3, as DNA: TGTGCCAGCAGAACGTGGGGGGCTAGGGAGCAGTTCTTC. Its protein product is CASRTWGAREQFF.